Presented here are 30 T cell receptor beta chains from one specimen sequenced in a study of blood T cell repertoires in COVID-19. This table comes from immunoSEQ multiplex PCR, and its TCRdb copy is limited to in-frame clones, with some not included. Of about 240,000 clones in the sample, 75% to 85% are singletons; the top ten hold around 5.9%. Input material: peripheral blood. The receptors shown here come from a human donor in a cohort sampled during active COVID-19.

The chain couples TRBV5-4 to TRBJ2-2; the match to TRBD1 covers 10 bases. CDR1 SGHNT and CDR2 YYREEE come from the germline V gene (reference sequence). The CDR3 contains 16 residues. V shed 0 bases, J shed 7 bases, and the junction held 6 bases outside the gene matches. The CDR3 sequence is CASSLGQGAHGGELFF. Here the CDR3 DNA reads TGTGCCAGCAGCTTGGGACAGGGGGCGCATGGCGGGGAGCTGTTTTTT.

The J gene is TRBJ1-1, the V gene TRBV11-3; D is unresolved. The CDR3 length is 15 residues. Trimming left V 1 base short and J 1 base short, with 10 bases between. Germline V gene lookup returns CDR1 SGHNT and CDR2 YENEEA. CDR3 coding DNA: TGTGCCAGCAGCTTAGCGGGAGAAGCGAACACTGAAGCTTTCTTT. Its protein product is CASSLAGEANTEAFF.

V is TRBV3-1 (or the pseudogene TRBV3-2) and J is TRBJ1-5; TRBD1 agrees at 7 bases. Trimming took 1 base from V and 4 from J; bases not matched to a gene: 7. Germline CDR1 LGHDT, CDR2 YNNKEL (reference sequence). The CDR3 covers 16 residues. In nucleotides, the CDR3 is TGTGCCAGCAGCCAAGGGGGGGCAGGGGGTAATCAGCCCCAGCATTTT. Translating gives CASSQGGAGGNQPQHF.

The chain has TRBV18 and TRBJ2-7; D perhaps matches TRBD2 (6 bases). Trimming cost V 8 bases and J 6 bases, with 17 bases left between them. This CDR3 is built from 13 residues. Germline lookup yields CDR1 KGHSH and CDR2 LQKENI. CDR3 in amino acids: CASRKEGISEQYF. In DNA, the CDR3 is TGTGCCAGCCGCAAGGAGGGGATCTCCGAGCAGTACTTC.

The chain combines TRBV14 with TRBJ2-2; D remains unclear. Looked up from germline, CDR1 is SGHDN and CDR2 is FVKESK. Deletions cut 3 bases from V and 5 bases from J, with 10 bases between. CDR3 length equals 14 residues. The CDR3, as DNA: TGTGCCAGCAGCCACTTTTCCCGGACCGGGGAGCTGTTTTTT. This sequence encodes CASSHFSRTGELFF. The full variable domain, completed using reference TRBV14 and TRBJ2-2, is EAGVTQFPSHSVIEKGQTVTLRCDPISGHDNLYWYRRVMGKEIKFLLHFVKESKQDESGMPNNRFLAERTGGTYSTLKVQPAELEDSGVYFCASSHFSRTGELFFGEGSRLTVL.

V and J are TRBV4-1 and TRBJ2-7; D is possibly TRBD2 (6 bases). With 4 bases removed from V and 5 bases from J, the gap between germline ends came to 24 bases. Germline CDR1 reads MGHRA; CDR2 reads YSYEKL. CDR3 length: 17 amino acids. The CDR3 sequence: CASSRGEPSRGTHEQYF. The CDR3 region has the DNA TGCGCCAGCAGCCGCGGAGAGCCTAGCCGGGGGACCCACGAGCAGTACTTC.

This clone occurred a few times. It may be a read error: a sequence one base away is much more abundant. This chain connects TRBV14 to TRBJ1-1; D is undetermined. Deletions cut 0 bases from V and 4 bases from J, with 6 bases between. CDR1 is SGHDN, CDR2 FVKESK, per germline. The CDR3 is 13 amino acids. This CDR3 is CASSQDRSTEAFF. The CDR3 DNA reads TGTGCCAGCAGCCAAGATAGGAGCACTGAAGCTTTCTTT.

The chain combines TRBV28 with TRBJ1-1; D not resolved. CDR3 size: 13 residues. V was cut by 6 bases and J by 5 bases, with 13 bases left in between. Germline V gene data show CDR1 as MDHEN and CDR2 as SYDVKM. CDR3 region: CASSPPRGTEAFF. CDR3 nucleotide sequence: TGTGCCAGCAGCCCTCCACGGGGAACTGAAGCTTTCTTT.

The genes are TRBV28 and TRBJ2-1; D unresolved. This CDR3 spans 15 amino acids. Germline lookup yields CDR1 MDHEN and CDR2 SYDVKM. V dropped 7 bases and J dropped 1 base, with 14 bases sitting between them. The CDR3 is CASTITRLSYNEQFF. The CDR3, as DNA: TGTGCCAGCACCATCACGAGGCTGTCCTACAATGAGCAGTTCTTC.

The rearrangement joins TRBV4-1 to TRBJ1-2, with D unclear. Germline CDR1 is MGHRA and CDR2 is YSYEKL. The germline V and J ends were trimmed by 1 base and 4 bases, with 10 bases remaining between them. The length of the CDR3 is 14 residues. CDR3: CASSQGTRLYGYTF. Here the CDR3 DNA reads TGCGCCAGCAGCCAAGGAACGCGCCTCTATGGCTACACCTTC.

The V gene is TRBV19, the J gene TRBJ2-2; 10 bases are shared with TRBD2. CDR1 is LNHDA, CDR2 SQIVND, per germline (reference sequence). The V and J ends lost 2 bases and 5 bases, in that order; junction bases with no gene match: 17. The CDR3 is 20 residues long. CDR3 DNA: TGTGCCAGTAGTATATATGCTGGGCGGCTAGCGGGAGTAAAAACCGGGGAGCTGTTTTTT. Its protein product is CASSIYAGRLAGVKTGELFF.

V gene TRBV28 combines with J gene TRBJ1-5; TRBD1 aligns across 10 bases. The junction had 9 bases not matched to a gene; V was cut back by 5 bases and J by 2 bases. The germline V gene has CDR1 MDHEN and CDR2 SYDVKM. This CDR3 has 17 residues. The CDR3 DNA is TGTGCCAGCAGTCCGGGACAGGGGTATATCGGCAATCAGCCCCAGCATTTT. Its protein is CASSPGQGYIGNQPQHF.

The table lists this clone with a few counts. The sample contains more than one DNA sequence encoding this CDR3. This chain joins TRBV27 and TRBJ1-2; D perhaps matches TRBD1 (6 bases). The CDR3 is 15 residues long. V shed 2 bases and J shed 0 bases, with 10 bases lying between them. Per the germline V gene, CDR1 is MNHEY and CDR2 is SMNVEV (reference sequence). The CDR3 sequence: CASSLGGSPNYGYTF. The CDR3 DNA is TGTGCCAGCAGTTTAGGGGGCAGCCCTAACTATGGCTACACCTTC.

The CDR3: CSASRGESSYNEQFF. In DNA, the CDR3 is TGCAGTGCTAGTCGGGGGGAGAGCTCCTACAATGAGCAGTTCTTC. The chain employs TRBV20-1 and TRBJ2-1, with TRBD2 matching over 7 bases. This CDR3 region has 15 residues. Germline CDR1 reads DFQATT; CDR2 reads SNEGSKA (reference sequence). Trimming at V came to 3 bases and at J to 0 bases, leaving 5 bases not matched to a gene.

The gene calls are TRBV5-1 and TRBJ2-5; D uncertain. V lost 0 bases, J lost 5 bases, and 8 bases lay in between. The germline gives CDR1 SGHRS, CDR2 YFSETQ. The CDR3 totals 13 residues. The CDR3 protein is CASSLGSGETQYF. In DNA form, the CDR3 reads TGCGCCAGCAGCTTGGGTTCGGGTGAGACCCAGTACTTC.

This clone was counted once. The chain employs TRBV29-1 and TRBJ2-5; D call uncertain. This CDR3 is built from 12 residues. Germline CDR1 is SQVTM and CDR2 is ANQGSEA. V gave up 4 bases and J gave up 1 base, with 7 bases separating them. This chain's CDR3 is CSVVPSQETQYF. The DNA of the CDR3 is TGCAGCGTTGTCCCCAGCCAAGAGACCCAGTACTTC.

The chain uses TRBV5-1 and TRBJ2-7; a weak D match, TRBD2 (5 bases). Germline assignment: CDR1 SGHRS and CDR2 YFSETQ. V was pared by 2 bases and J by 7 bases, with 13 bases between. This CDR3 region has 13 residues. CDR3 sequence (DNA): TGCGCCAGCAGCTTTACTAGTCAGAGAGAGCAGTACTTC. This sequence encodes CASSFTSQREQYF.

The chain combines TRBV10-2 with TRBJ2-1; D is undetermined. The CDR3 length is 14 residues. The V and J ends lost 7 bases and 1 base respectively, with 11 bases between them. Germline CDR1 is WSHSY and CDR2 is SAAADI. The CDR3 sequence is CASTVRRSYNEQFF. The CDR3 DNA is TGCGCCAGCACCGTGAGGCGTTCCTACAATGAGCAGTTCTTC.

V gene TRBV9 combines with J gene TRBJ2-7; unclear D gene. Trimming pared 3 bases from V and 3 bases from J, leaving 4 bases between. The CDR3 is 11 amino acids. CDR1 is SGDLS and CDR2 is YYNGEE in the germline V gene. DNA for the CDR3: TGTGCCAGCAGCGACAACTACGAGCAGTACTTC. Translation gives CASSDNYEQYF.

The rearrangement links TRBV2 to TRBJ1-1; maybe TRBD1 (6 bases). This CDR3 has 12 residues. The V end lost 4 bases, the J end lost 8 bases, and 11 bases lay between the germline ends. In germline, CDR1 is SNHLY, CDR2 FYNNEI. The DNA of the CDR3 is TGTGCCAGCAGTGGGCCGGGACAAGAAGCTTTCTTT. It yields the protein CASSGPGQEAFF.

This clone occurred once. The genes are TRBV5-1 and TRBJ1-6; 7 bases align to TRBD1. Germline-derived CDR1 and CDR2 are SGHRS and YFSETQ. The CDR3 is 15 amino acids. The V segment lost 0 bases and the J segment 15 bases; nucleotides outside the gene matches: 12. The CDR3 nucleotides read TGCGCCAGCAGCTTGGATTCGGGACAGCCTCCCGGCCTCCACTTT. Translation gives CASSLDSGQPPGLHF.

The CDR3 region is CASSPILAGQVDEQFF. CDR3 DNA: TGTGCCAGCTCCCCAATACTAGCGGGTCAGGTTGATGAGCAGTTCTTC. V is TRBV18 and J is TRBJ2-1, with 9 positions matching TRBD2. CDR1 and CDR2 (germline): KGHSH, LQKENI. The trim removed 6 bases at V and 8 bases at J, leaving 14 bases unmatched. This CDR3 contains 16 residues.

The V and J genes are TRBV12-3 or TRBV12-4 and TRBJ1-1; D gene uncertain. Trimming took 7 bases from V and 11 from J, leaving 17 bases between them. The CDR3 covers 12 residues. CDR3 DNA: TGTGCCAGCACTTTCGGGAGGGTGCGTGCTTTCTTT. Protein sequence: CASTFGRVRAFF.

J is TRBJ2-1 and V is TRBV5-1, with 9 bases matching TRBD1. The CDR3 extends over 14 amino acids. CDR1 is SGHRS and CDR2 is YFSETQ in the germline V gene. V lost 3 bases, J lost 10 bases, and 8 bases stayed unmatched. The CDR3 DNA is TGCGCCAGCAGCTCGACCTACAGGGGGCGAGAGCAGTTCTTC. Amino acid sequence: CASSSTYRGREQFF.

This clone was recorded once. The CDR3 DNA follows: TGTGCCAGCAGCGACCGTGGGGAGGCCGGGGAGACCCAGTACTTC. Translating it yields CASSDRGEAGETQYF. The chain couples TRBV7-9 to TRBJ2-5; D may be TRBD2 (6 bases). The CDR3 sequence is 15 residues long. Germline loops: CDR1 SEHNR, CDR2 FQNEAQ (reference sequence). V gave up 5 bases and J gave up 5 bases, with 18 bases separating them.

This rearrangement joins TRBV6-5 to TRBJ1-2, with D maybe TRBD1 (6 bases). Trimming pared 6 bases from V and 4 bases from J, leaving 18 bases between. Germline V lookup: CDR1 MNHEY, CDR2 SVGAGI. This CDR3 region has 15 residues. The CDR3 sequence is CASSQDRIRAYGYTF. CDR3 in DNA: TGTGCCAGCAGCCAAGACAGGATTCGGGCCTATGGCTACACCTTC.

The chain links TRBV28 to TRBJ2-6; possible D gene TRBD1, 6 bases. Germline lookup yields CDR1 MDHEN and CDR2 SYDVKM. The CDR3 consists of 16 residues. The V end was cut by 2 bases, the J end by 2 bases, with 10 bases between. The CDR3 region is CASSLTWGPGANVLTF. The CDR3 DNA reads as TGTGCCAGCAGTTTAACCTGGGGGCCTGGGGCCAACGTCCTGACTTTC. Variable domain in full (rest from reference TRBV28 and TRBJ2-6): DVKVTQSSRYLVKRTGEKVFLECVQDMDHENMFWYRQDPGLGLRLIYFSYDVKMKEKGDIPEGYSVSREKKERFSLILESASTNQTSMYLCASSLTWGPGANVLTFGAGSRLTVL.

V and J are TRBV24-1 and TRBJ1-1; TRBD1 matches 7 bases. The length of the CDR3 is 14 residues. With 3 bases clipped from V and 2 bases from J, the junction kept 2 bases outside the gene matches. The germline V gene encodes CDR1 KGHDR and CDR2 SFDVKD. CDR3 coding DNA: TGTGCCACCAGTGATAACAGGGGAAACACTGAAGCTTTCTTT. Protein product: CATSDNRGNTEAFF.

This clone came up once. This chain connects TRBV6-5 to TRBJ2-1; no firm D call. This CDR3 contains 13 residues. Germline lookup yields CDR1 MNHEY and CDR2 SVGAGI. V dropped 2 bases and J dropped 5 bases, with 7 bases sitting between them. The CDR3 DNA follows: TGTGCCAGCAGTTACGGGCAACACAATGAGCAGTTCTTC. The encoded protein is CASSYGQHNEQFF.

This CDR3 reads CASSPGITPGGYTF. As DNA, the CDR3 is TGTGCCAGCAGTCCCGGGATAACACCTGGGGGCTACACCTTC. The chain links TRBV5-4 to TRBJ1-2; D unclear. Germline CDR1 and CDR2: SGHNT and YYREEE (reference sequence). Trimming took 5 bases from V and 8 from J, leaving 19 bases between them. The CDR3 has 14 amino acids.